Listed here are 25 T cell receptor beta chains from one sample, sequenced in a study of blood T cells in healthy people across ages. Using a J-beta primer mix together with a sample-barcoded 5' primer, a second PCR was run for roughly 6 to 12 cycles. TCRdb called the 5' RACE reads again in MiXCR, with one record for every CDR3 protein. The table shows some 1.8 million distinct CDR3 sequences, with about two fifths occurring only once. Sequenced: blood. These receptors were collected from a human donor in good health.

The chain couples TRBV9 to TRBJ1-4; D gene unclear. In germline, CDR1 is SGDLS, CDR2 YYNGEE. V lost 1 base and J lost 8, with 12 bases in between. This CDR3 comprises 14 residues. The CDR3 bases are TGTGCCAGCAGCGTATTAGGTCTAGAAGAAAAACTGTTTTTT. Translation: CASSVLGLEEKLFF.

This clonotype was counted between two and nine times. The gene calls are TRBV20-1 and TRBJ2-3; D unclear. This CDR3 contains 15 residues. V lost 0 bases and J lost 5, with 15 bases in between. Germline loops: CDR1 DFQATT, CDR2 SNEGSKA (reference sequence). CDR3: CSARDFLGRQDTQYF. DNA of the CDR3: TGCAGTGCTAGAGATTTCCTAGGTCGGCAAGATACGCAGTATTTT.

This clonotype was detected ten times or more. Here the CDR3 DNA reads TGTGCCAGCAGGGCTGGGACAGAGGCGCAGTATTTT. The encoded protein is CASRAGTEAQYF. The chain recombines TRBV28 with TRBJ2-3; 7 nucleotides align to TRBD1. J gave up 10 bases and V 6 bases, and 7 bases lay outside the gene matches. The CDR3 sequence is 12 residues long. CDR1 MDHEN and CDR2 SYDVKM come from the germline V gene.

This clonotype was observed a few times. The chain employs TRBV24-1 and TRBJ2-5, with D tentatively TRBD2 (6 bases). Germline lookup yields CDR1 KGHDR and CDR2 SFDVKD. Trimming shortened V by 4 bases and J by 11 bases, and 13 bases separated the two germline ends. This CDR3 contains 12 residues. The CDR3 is CATSDWTGEQYF. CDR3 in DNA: TGTGCCACCAGTGACTGGACGGGGGAGCAGTACTTC.

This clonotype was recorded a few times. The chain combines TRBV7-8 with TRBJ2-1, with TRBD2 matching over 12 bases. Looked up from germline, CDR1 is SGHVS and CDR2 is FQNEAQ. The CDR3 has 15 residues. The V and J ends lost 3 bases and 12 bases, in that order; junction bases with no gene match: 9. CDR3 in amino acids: CASSFLTSGGLAQFF. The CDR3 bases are TGTGCCAGCAGCTTCTTGACTAGCGGGGGCCTCGCGCAGTTCTTC.

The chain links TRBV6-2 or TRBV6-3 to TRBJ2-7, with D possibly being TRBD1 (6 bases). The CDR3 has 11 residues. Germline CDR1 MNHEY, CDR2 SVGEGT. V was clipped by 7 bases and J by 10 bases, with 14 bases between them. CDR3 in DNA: TGTGCCAGCACCGAAGGGGGAAGACAGTACTTC. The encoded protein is CASTEGGRQYF.

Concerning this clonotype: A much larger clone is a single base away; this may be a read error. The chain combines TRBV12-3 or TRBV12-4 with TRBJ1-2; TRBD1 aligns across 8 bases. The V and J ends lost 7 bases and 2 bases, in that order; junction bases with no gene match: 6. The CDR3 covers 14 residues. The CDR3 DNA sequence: TGTGCCAGCACCCGGGACAGGAGAAACTATGGCTACACCTTC. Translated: CASTRDRRNYGYTF.

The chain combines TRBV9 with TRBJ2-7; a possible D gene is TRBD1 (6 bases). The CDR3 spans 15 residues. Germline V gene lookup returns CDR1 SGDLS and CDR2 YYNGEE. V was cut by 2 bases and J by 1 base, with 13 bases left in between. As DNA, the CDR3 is TGTGCCAGCAGCGTGGGGGTGCAGGGGTCCTACGAGCAGTACTTC. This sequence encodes CASSVGVQGSYEQYF.

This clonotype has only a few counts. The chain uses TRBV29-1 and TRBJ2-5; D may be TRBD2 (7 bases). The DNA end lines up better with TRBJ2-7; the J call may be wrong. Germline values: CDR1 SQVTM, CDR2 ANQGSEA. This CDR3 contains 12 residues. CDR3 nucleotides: TGCAGCGCCCTACGGGGGGCTGGCGAGCAGTACTTC. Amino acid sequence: CSALRGAGEQYF.

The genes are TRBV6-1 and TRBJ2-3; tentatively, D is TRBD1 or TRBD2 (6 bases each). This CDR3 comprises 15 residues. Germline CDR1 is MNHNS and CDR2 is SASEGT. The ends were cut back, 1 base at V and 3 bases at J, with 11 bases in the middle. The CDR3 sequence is CASSEVGGLTDTQYF. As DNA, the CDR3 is TGTGCCAGCAGTGAAGTCGGGGGCTTAACAGATACGCAGTATTTT.

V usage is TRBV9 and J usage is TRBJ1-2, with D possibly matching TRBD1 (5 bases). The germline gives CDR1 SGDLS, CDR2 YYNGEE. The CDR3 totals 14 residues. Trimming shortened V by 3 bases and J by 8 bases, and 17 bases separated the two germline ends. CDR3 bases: TGTGCCAGCAGCGCCACCCCGGGGCTGGAAGGCTACACCTTC. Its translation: CASSATPGLEGYTF.

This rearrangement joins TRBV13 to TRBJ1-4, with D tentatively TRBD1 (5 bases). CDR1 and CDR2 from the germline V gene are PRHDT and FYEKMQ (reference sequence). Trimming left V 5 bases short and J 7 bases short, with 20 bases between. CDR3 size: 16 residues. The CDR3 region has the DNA TGTGCCAGCAGCACTCCGGACGCTGTGGGGGGTGAAAAACTGTTTTTT. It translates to CASSTPDAVGGEKLFF.

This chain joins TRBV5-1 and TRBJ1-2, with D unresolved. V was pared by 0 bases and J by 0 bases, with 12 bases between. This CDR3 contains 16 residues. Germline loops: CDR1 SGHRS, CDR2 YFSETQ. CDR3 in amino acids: CASSLAAQATNYGYTF. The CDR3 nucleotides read TGCGCCAGCAGCTTGGCGGCCCAGGCTACTAACTATGGCTACACCTTC.

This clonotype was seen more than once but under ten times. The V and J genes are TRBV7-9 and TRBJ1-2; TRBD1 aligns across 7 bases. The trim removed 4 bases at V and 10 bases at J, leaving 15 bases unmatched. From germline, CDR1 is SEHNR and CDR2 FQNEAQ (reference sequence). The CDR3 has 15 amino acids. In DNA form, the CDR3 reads TGTGCCAGCAGCTCGCACCTGACAGGGAGTGACGACTACACCTTC. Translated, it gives CASSSHLTGSDDYTF.

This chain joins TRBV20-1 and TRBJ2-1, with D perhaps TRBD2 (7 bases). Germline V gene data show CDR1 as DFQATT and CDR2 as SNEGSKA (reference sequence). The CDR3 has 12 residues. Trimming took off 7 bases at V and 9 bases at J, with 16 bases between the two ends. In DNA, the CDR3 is TGCAGTGTGGGGGGGCAGGAGGGTGAGCAGTTCTTC. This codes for CSVGGQEGEQFF.

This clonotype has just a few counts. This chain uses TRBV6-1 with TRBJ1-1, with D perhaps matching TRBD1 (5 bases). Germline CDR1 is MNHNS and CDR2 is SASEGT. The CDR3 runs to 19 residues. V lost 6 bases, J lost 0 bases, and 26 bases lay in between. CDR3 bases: TGTGCCAGCAGCCCAACCCCTATCGTGACAGCCCTTATGAACACTGAAGCTTTCTTT. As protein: CASSPTPIVTALMNTEAFF.

CDR3 sequence reads: CASSFVGSFSGNTIYF. CDR3 bases: TGTGCCAGCAGCTTCGTTGGGAGTTTCTCTGGAAACACCATATATTTT. The chain links TRBV6-1 to TRBJ1-3; no reliable D call. CDR1 is MNHNS and CDR2 is SASEGT in the germline V gene. V was cut by 6 bases and J by 0 bases, with 15 bases left in between. The CDR3 sequence is 16 residues long.

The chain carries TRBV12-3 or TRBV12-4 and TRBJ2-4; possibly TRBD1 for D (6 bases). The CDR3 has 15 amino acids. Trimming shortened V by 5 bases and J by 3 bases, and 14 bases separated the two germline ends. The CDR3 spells CASSPWGPDKNIQYF. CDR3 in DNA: TGTGCCAGCAGTCCATGGGGGCCTGACAAAAACATTCAGTACTTC.

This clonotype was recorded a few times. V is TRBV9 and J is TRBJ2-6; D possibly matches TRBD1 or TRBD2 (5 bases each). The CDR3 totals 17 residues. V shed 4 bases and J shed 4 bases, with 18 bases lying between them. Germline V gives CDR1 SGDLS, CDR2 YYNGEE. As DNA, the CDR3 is TGTGCCAGCAGCCCCCGGGGAATTGGGGACGGGGCCAACGTCCTGACTTTC. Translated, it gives CASSPRGIGDGANVLTF.

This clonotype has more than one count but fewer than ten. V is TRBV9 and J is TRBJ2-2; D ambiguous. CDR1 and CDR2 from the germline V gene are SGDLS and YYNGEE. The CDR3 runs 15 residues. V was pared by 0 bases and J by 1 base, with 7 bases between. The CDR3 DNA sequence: TGTGCCAGCAGCGTAGAAGTCGAGAACACCGGGGAGCTGTTTTTT. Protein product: CASSVEVENTGELFF.

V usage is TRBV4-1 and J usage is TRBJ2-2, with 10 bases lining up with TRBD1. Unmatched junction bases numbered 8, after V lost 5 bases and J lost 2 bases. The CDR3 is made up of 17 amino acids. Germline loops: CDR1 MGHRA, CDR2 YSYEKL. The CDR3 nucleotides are TGCGCCAGCAGCTATGACAGGGGGCTCCTTAACACCGGGGAGCTGTTTTTT. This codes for CASSYDRGLLNTGELFF.

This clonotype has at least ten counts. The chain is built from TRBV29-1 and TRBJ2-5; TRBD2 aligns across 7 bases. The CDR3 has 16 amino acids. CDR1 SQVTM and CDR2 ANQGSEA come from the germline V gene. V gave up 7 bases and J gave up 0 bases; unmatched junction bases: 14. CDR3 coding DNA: TGCAGCGCCATCAAAGGGGCTAGCGGAAACCAAGAGACCCAGTACTTC. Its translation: CSAIKGASGNQETQYF. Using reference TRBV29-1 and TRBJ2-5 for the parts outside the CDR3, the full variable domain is SAVISQKPSRDICQRGTSLTIQCQVDSQVTMMFWYRQQPGQSLTLIATANQGSEATYESGFVIDKFPISRPNLTFSTLTVSNMSPEDSSIYLCSAIKGASGNQETQYFGPGTRLLVL.

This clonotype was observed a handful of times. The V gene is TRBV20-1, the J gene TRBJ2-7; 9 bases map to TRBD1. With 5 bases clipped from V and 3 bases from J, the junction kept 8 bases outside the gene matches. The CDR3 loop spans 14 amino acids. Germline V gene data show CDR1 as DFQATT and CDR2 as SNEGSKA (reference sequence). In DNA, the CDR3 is TGCAGTGCTTTCGCCGGGACAGGGAACTACGAGCAGTACTTC. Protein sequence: CSAFAGTGNYEQYF.

The CDR3 loop is CASSPNQRIENTEAFF. CDR3 bases: TGTGCCAGCAGCCCCAACCAGAGGATAGAGAACACTGAAGCTTTCTTT. The chain joins TRBV7-9 to TRBJ1-1; no clear D. Trimming pared 5 bases from V and 1 base from J, leaving 17 bases between. The germline gives CDR1 SEHNR, CDR2 FQNEAQ (reference sequence). The CDR3 length is 16 residues. The full variable domain, in which reference TRBV7-9 and TRBJ1-1 provide the parts outside the CDR3, is DTGVSQNPRHKITKRGQNVTFRCDPISEHNRLYWYRQTLGQGPEFLTYFQNEAQLEKSRLLSDRFSAERPKGSFSTLEIQRTEQGDSAMYLCASSPNQRIENTEAFFGQGTRLTVV.

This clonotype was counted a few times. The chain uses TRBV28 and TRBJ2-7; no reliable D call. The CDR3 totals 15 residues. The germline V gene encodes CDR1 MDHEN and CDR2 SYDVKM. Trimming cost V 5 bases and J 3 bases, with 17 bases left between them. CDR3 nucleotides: TGTGCCAGCAGTCCCGTGGTTTTTGGGGACTACGAGCAGTACTTC. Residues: CASSPVVFGDYEQYF.